The sequence of this T cell receptor (beta chain) was determined in a study of shared clonotypes between healthy human individuals. About the research overall: A couple of women and a few men aged 18 to 49 made up the donors.

Comment on this clone: Its antigen is not known.

About 30,000 T cell genomes, or approximately 190 ng DNA, went into the sorted-subset replicate PCRs. The authors' processing: Filtering differed for immunoSEQ, which gave only junction sequences without quality scores. Some clones are missing from TCRdb's copy, which holds only in-frame ones; the method was immunoSEQ multiplex PCR. The DNA was the basis for D and trimming; V, J and clone size are from that table. The sample holds around 2,000,000 clones, 85% to 95% seen once. The CDR3 has 14 amino acids. J lost 5 bases, V lost 0 bases, and 2 bases had no gene match. CDR1 and CDR2 (germline): KGHSH, LQKENI. The study's findings and limits: Naive subsets tended to show greater estimated richness than memory subsets.

This chain links TRBV18 with TRBJ2-7, with 9 positions matching TRBD1. The origin of this receptor is a man aged 18 to 30 in good health. Material: naive CD4+ T cells sorted from blood. Specified subset: CD45RA+ positively selected. The CDR3 region has the DNA TGTGCCAGCTCACCACCGACAGGGGGTAACGAGCAGTACTTC. Its translation is CASSPPTGGNEQYF.